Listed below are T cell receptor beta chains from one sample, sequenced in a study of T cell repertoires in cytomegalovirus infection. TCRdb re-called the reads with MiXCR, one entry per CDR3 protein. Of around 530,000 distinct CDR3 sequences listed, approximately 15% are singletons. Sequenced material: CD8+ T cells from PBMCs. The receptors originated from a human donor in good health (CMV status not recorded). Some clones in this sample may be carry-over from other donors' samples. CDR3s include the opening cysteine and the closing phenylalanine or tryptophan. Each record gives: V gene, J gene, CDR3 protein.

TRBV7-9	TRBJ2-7	CASSGDRAPLHEQYF
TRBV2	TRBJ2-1	CASPGGPGGEQFF
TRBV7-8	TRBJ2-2	CASSRDRGYTGELFF
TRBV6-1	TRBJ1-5	CASTRDYSNQPQHF
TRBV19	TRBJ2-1	CASSIVPSGGFYNEQFF
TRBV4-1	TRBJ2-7	CASSQEPPLGGGRSYEQYF
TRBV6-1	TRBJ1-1	CASSSLGSTEAFF
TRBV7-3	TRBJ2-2	CASSLVDTGELFF
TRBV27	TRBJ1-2	CASSLSWGYGYTF
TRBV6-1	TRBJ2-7	CASSEDRRSYEQYF
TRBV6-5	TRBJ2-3	CASSPTGEADTQYF
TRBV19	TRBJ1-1	CASGSRGKDTEAFF
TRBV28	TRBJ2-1	CASSQGLAGVSYNEQFF
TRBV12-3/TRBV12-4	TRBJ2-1	CASSYVGGPNEQFF
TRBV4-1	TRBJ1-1	CASSQERYMNTEAFF
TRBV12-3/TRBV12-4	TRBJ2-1	CASSPSGGYNEQFF
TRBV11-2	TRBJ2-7	CASSLVEGQGDYEQYF
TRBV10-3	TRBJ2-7	CAISESGSSYEQYF
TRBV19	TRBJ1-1	CASGPKNTEAFF
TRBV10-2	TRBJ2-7	CASITGTSGRRAYEQYF
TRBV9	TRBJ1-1	CASSVGGTNTEAFF
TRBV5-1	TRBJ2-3	CASSPSLGREKDTQYF
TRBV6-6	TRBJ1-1	CASSLTYTEAFF
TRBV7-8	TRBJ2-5	CASSLGAGLETQYF
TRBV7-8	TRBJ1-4	CASSLALSGTTTNEKLFF
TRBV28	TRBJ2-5	CASSGRLIGRETQYF
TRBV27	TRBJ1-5	CASSFLGKGQPQHF
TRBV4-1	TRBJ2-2	CASSQDEGAVTGELFF
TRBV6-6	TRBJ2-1	CASGDRVMFF
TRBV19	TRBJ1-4	CASSIGPGQGDEKLFF
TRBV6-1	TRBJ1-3	CASSERNTIYF
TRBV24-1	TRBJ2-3	CATSDLAGTTSTPYF
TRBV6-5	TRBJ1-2	CASSFVGGNYGYTF
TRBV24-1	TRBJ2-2	CATSDPGLAGVETGELFF
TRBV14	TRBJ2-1	CASSQELQGEGEQFF
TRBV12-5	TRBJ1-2	CASGFGQADGYTF
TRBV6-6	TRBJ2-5	CASLKRSAGEETQYF
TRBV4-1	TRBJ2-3	CASSQEDSTDTQYF
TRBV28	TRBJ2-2	CASSFGQVNTGELFF
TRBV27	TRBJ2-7	CASSSPYSYEQYF
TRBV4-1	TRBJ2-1	CASSLSGNKQFF
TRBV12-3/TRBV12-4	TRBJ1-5	CASSLRRRENQPQHF
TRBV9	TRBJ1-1	CASSVSKGWTEAFF
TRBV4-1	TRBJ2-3	CASSQGREGEAANTQYF
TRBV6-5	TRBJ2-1	CASKGLAEAGYNEQFF
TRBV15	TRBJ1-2	CATSRTTGILDYGYTF
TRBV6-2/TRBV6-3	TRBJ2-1	CASSYLGTSGGSSYNEQFF
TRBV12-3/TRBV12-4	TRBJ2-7	CASSSLIPDRADSYEQYF
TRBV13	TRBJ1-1	CASTGYMNTEAFF
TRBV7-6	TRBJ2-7	CASSLDIDEQYF
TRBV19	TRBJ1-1	CASSIGRGAEAFF
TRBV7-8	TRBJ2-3	CAITGDTQYF
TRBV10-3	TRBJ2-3	CAALGETSTDTQYF